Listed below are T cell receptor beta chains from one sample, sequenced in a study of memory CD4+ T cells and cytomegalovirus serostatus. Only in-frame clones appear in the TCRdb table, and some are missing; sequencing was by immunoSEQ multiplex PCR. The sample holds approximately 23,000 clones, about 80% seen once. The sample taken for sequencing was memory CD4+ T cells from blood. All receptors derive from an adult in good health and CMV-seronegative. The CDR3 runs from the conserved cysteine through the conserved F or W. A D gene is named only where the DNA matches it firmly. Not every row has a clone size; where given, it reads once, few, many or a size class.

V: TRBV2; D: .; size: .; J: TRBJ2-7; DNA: TGTGCCAGCACGGCCCTCCAATACGAGCAGTACTTC; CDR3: CASTALQYEQYF
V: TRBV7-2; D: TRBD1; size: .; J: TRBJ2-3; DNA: TGTGCCAGCAGCCGAAACACAGGGGCAGATACGCAGTATTTT; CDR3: CASSRNTGADTQYF
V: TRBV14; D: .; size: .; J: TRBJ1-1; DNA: TGTGCCAGCAGCCAAGACCATGGACGTAAGGACCATGGTGAAGCTTTCTTT; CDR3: CASSQDHGRKDHGEAFF
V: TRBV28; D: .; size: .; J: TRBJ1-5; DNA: TGTGCCAGCAGTTTGGGCGGGGGGTTTCAGCCCCAGCATTTT; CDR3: CASSLGGGFQPQHF
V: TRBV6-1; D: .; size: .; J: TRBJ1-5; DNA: TGTGCCAGCAGTGAACCGGGGATCAGCAATCAGCCCCAGCATTTT; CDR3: CASSEPGISNQPQHF
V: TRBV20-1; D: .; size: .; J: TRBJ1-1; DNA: TGCAGTGCTAGTGATACTGAAGCTTTCTTT; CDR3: CSASDTEAFF
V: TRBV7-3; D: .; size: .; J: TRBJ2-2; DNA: TGTGCCAGCAGCCGTACTCAGAACACCGGGGAGCTGTTTTTT; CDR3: CASSRTQNTGELFF
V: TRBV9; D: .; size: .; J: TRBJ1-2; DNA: TGTGCCAGCAGCGTAGAAGGTCACAGTCGGGATGGCTACACCTTC; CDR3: CASSVEGHSRDGYTF
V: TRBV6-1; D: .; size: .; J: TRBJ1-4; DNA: TGTGCCAGCAGTGGTAGGCTTAATGAAAAACTGTTTTTT; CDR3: CASSGRLNEKLFF
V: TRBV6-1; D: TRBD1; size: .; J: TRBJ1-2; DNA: TGTGCCAGCAGTGAAGGGGGACAGAGCTATGGCTACACCTTC; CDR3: CASSEGGQSYGYTF
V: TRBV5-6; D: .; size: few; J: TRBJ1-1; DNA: TGTGCCAGCAGCTTATTGGGTAGTCGGGAAGCTTTCTTT; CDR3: CASSLLGSREAFF
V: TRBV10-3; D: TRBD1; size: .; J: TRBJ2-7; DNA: TGTGCCATCAGTAGTTCCGCCGGGACAGGGTCCTCCCACGAGCAGTACTTC; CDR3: CAISSSAGTGSSHEQYF
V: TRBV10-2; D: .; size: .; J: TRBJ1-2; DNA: TGCGCCAGCAGTGAGCAAATGAACTATGGCTACACCTTC; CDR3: CASSEQMNYGYTF
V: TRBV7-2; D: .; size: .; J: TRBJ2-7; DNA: TGTGCCAGCAGCCTAGGACAGATCTTGTACGAGCAGTACTTC; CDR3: CASSLGQILYEQYF
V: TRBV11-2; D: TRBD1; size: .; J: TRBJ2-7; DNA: TGTGCCAGCAGCGACGCGGCAGGGGGCTTTTACGAGCAGTACTTC; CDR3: CASSDAAGGFYEQYF
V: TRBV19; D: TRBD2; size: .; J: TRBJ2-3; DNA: TGTGCCAGTAGTATAGGGCTGACTAGCGGGTGGCGCACAGATACGCAGTATTTT; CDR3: CASSIGLTSGWRTDTQYF
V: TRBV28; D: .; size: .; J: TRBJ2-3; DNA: TGTGCCAGCAGCCCCCCAGAGAGGCTGGATACGCAGTATTTT; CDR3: CASSPPERLDTQYF
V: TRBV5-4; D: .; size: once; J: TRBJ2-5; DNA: TGTGCCAGCATGCGGGATAGGTCGGAGACCCAGTACTTC; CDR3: CASMRDRSETQYF
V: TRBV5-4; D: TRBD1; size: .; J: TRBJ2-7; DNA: TGTGCCAGCAGCTTAGGAGGACAGGAGTACGAGCAGTACTTC; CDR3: CASSLGGQEYEQYF
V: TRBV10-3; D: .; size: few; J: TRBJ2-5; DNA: TGTGCCATCAGCCGACTCTCCCAAGAGACCCAGTACTTC; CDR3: CAISRLSQETQYF
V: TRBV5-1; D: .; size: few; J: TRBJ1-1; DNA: TGCGCCAGCAGTCCGGAGAACACTGAAGCTTTCTTT; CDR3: CASSPENTEAFF
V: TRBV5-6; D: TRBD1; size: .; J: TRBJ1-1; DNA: TGTGCCAGCAGCTGGGGGGACAGGATAACCACTGAAGCTTTCTTT; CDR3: CASSWGDRITTEAFF
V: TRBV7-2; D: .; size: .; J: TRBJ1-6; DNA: TGTGCCAGCAGCTACGGGGGTGGGTCACCCCTCCACTTT; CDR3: CASSYGGGSPLHF
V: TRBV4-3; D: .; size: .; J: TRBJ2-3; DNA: TGCGCCAGCAGCCAATCCCGGGGATCTCGCACAGATACGCAGTATTTT; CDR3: CASSQSRGSRTDTQYF